Following are 26 T cell receptor beta chains from one sample sequenced in a study of T cell responses to AZD1222 COVID-19 vaccine. Profiling relied on immunoSEQ multiplex PCR, and the TCRdb table lists in-frame clones only, not all of them. This repertoire shows approximately 150,000 clones, about 92% found once; its top ten account for around 0.96%. The starting material was peripheral blood, obtained on day 0 of AZD1222 vaccination. The source of these receptors is an adult in good health.

The CDR3 region is CSVGEGDTEAFF. The DNA of the CDR3 is TGCAGCGTAGGGGAGGGGGACACTGAAGCTTTCTTT. The J gene is TRBJ1-1, the V gene TRBV29-1, with D possibly being TRBD1 (6 bases). The CDR3 has 12 residues. Germline lookup yields CDR1 SQVTM and CDR2 ANQGSEA. V lost 6 bases and J 3 bases, leaving 11 bases between the germline ends.

This clone appeared a single time. The chain recombines TRBV19 with TRBJ1-1; D might be TRBD1 (5 bases). CDR1 and CDR2 (germline): LNHDA, SQIVND (reference sequence). This CDR3 contains 15 residues. V was trimmed by 6 bases and J by 1 base, leaving 15 bases between them. CDR3 residues: CASSLTAGSNTEAFF. The CDR3 coding sequence is TGTGCCAGTAGCTTGACAGCTGGTTCGAACACTGAAGCTTTCTTT. Full variable domain (remainder filled in from reference TRBV19 and TRBJ1-1): DGGITQSPKYLFRKEGQNVTLSCEQNLNHDAMYWYRQDPGQGLRLIYYSQIVNDFQKGDIAEGYSVSREKKESFPLTVTSAQKNPTAFYLCASSLTAGSNTEAFFGQGTRLTVV.

V usage is TRBV6-1 and J usage is TRBJ1-6, with D possibly TRBD1 on 5 matching bases. The CDR3 is 16 residues long. Germline assignment: CDR1 MNHNS and CDR2 SASEGT. V shed 0 bases and J shed 7 bases, with 13 bases lying between them. DNA of the CDR3: TGTGCCAGCAGTGAAGCGCGGGCAGGGAGGAATTCACCCCTCCACTTT. Translation: CASSEARAGRNSPLHF.

V gene TRBV27 combines with J gene TRBJ2-1; possible D gene TRBD2, 6 bases. The CDR3 loop spans 16 amino acids. Looked up from germline, CDR1 is MNHEY and CDR2 is SMNVEV (reference sequence). Trimming pared 3 bases from V and 3 bases from J, leaving 15 bases between. CDR3 amino acids: CASSFIGVADYNEQFF. Written as DNA, the CDR3 is TGTGCCAGCAGTTTCATCGGGGTAGCGGACTACAATGAGCAGTTCTTC.

The chain couples TRBV5-4 to TRBJ2-2; possibly TRBD2 for D (6 bases). The CDR3 contains 16 residues. From germline, CDR1 is SGHNT and CDR2 YYREEE (reference sequence). Trimming cost V 3 bases and J 5 bases, with 17 bases left between them. The CDR3 DNA is TGTGCCAGCAGCTCCAGACGGATGGAGGGAACCGGGGAGCTGTTTTTT. Protein product: CASSSRRMEGTGELFF.

The chain carries TRBV7-9 and TRBJ1-2; 7 bases align to TRBD1. The CDR3 has 15 amino acids. V shed 5 bases and J 4 bases; nucleotides not matched to a gene: 10. Germline V gives CDR1 SEHNR, CDR2 FQNEAQ (reference sequence). CDR3: CASSRPTGAGYGYTF. CDR3 coding DNA: TGTGCCAGCAGCCGACCCACAGGGGCCGGCTATGGCTACACCTTC.

The chain recombines TRBV30 with TRBJ1-3; a weak D match, TRBD1 (6 bases). Trimming took 5 bases from V and 2 from J, leaving 7 bases between them. CDR1 and CDR2 (germline): GTSNPN, SVGIG (reference sequence). This CDR3 is 12 amino acids long. The CDR3 loop is CAWAGAGNTIYF. As DNA, the CDR3 is TGTGCCTGGGCAGGGGCTGGAAACACCATATATTTT. Full variable domain (outside the CDR3, taken from reference TRBV30 and TRBJ1-3): SQTIHQWPATLVQPVGSPLSLECTVEGTSNPNLYWYRQAAGRGLQLLFYSVGIGQISSEVPQNLSASRPQDRQFILSSKKLLLSDSGFYLCAWAGAGNTIYFGEGSWLTVV.

The V call is TRBV3-1 (or the pseudogene TRBV3-2), the J call TRBJ2-7; the D gene is possibly TRBD2 (7 bases). This CDR3 is built from 14 residues. The V gene lost 1 base and the J gene lost 2 bases, with 9 bases spanning the gap. Germline CDR1 is LGHDT and CDR2 is YNNKEL (reference sequence). The CDR3, as DNA: TGTGCCAGCAGCCAAGTCGGGGGGCCCTACGAGCAGTACTTC. The encoded protein is CASSQVGGPYEQYF.

This clone came up once. J is TRBJ1-2 and V is TRBV18; no firm D call. V was trimmed by 3 bases and J by 0 bases, leaving 17 bases between them. The CDR3 is made up of 17 amino acids. Germline CDR1 and CDR2: KGHSH and LQKENI. The CDR3 loop is CASSPFETGTANYGYTF. CDR3 DNA sequence: TGTGCCAGCTCACCCTTTGAGACGGGCACCGCTAACTATGGCTACACCTTC.

The rearrangement links TRBV5-4 to TRBJ1-2; D unresolved. Trimming took off 2 bases at V and 3 bases at J, with 11 bases between the two ends. The CDR3 runs to 14 residues. Germline CDR1 reads SGHNT; CDR2 reads YYREEE (reference sequence). DNA of the CDR3: TGTGCCAGCAGCTTAGTCGGCGCGGACTATGGCTACACCTTC. It specifies CASSLVGADYGYTF.

V and J are TRBV30 and TRBJ1-4; D is undetermined. Germline CDR1 and CDR2: GTSNPN and SVGIG (reference sequence). The V end was cut by 3 bases, the J end by 6 bases, with 17 bases between. The length of the CDR3 is 15 residues. The DNA of the CDR3 is TGTGCCTGGAGGGACGCTCGTTCTACGGATGAAAAACTGTTTTTT. Amino acids: CAWRDARSTDEKLFF.

This chain uses TRBV6-5 with TRBJ1-2; D not resolved. Per germline, CDR1 MNHEY and CDR2 SVGAGI. The CDR3 sequence is 14 residues long. Trimming left V 7 bases short and J 4 bases short, with 16 bases between. The CDR3 spells CASTTGEVGYGYTF. CDR3 nucleotides: TGTGCCAGCACTACGGGAGAGGTTGGCTATGGCTACACCTTC.

The chain links TRBV19 to TRBJ1-4; 10 bases fit TRBD1. CDR3 size: 14 residues. In germline, CDR1 is LNHDA, CDR2 SQIVND (reference sequence). Trimming took 5 bases from V and 6 from J; bases not matched to a gene: 3. The CDR3 sequence is CASSRTGGDEKLFF. CDR3 nucleotides: TGTGCCAGTAGTCGGACAGGGGGTGATGAAAAACTGTTTTTT.

The rearrangement uses TRBV3-1 (or the pseudogene TRBV3-2) and TRBJ1-2; D gene unclear. Germline V gene lookup returns CDR1 LGHDT and CDR2 YNNKEL (reference sequence). This CDR3 spans 15 amino acids. V was trimmed by 4 bases and J by 4 bases, leaving 16 bases between them. The CDR3 DNA sequence: TGTGCCAGCAGCCTCGAAGCCGCGGAGTCCTATGGCTACACCTTC. Protein: CASSLEAAESYGYTF.

This clone appeared once. The J gene is TRBJ2-5, the V gene TRBV3-1 (or the pseudogene TRBV3-2); maybe TRBD1 (5 bases). CDR3 length: 13 amino acids. Germline V gene sequence: CDR1 LGHDT, CDR2 YNNKEL (reference sequence). V was clipped by 6 bases and J by 4 bases, with 12 bases between them. The CDR3 here is CASRVGVRETQYF. The DNA for the CDR3 is TGTGCCAGCAGAGTAGGGGTACGAGAGACCCAGTACTTC.

The gene calls are TRBV9 and TRBJ2-2; D gene ambiguous. Trimming removed 0 bases at V and 4 bases at J, with 19 bases between. Germline lookup yields CDR1 SGDLS and CDR2 YYNGEE. This CDR3 region has 18 residues. CDR3: CASSVDPTGQIGTGELFF. CDR3 coding DNA: TGTGCCAGCAGCGTAGACCCCACTGGTCAGATCGGCACCGGGGAGCTGTTTTTT.

The chain combines TRBV12-3 or TRBV12-4 with TRBJ2-7; D is ambiguous. The CDR3 contains 11 residues. V lost 4 bases and J 4 bases, leaving 5 bases between the germline ends. The CDR3 coding sequence is TGTGCCAGCAGTTCGGAGTACGAGCAGTACTTC. Residues: CASSSEYEQYF.

The rearrangement uses TRBV30 and TRBJ1-4; D not resolved. The CDR3 runs to 15 residues. The V gene lost 2 bases and the J gene lost 0 bases, with 10 bases spanning the gap. The V gene's germline CDR1 is GTSNPN and CDR2 SVGIG (reference sequence). The CDR3 DNA sequence: TGTGCCTGGAGTTATTGGGGTGCAACTAATGAAAAACTGTTTTTT. Its protein is CAWSYWGATNEKLFF.

V usage is TRBV20-1 and J usage is TRBJ1-5; no firm D call. Trimming pared 3 bases from V and 2 bases from J, leaving 11 bases between. Per germline, CDR1 DFQATT and CDR2 SNEGSKA (reference sequence). This CDR3 spans 14 amino acids. DNA for the CDR3: TGCAGTGCTAGTCACGTGGAAGGCAATCAGCCCCAGCATTTT. Residues: CSASHVEGNQPQHF.

The chain joins TRBV19 to TRBJ2-3; perhaps TRBD1 as D (7 bases). Germline CDR1 LNHDA, CDR2 SQIVND (reference sequence). The CDR3 runs 14 residues. V lost 6 bases and J lost 4, with 14 bases in between. This chain's CDR3 is CASSGRGGPDTQYF. CDR3 in DNA: TGTGCCAGTAGCGGGAGAGGGGGCCCAGATACGCAGTATTTT.

The chain combines TRBV11-3 with TRBJ2-2; no firm D call. V lost 0 bases, J lost 6 bases, and 2 bases lay in between. CDR1 and CDR2 from the germline V gene are SGHNT and YENEEA. The CDR3 consists of 12 residues. CDR3 nucleotide sequence: TGTGCCAGCAGCTTAGATCCCGGGGAGCTGTTTTTT. This codes for CASSLDPGELFF.

This chain connects TRBV19 to TRBJ2-7; TRBD1 matches at 8 bases. The germline V gene encodes CDR1 LNHDA and CDR2 SQIVND (reference sequence). V lost 3 bases, J lost 3 bases, and 7 bases stayed unmatched. The CDR3 is 15 amino acids. This CDR3 is CASSILTGASYEQYF. CDR3 DNA sequence: TGTGCCAGTAGTATTTTGACAGGGGCCAGCTACGAGCAGTACTTC. The full variable domain, with the rest looked up from reference TRBV19 and TRBJ2-7, is DGGITQSPKYLFRKEGQNVTLSCEQNLNHDAMYWYRQDPGQGLRLIYYSQIVNDFQKGDIAEGYSVSREKKESFPLTVTSAQKNPTAFYLCASSILTGASYEQYFGPGTRLTVT.

The chain is built from TRBV20-1 and TRBJ2-5, with TRBD2 matching 14 bases. V lost 3 bases, J lost 2 bases, and 11 bases stayed unmatched. The CDR3 extends over 18 amino acids. Germline assignment: CDR1 DFQATT and CDR2 SNEGSKA (reference sequence). The chain's CDR3 is CSASPTSGGGEVQETQYF. The CDR3 DNA sequence: TGCAGTGCTAGTCCGACTAGCGGGGGGGGAGAGGTTCAAGAGACCCAGTACTTC.

This clone was counted once. The chain recombines TRBV15 with TRBJ1-3; TRBD1 is a possible D gene (6 bases). CDR1 and CDR2 (germline): LNHNV, YYDKDF (reference sequence). The V end was cut by 10 bases, the J end by 2 bases, with 12 bases between. CDR3 length: 13 residues. This CDR3 is CASTTGTGNTIYF. The DNA for the CDR3 is TGTGCCAGCACTACAGGGACTGGAAACACCATATATTTT.

The chain uses TRBV5-1 and TRBJ1-4; 9 bases align to TRBD1. In germline, CDR1 is SGHRS, CDR2 YFSETQ. Unmatched junction bases numbered 6, after V lost 4 bases and J lost 2 bases. The CDR3 has 16 amino acids. CDR3 in amino acids: CASSPGQGLTNEKLFF. The DNA for the CDR3 is TGCGCCAGCAGCCCCGGACAGGGGCTGACTAATGAAAAACTGTTTTTT.

The chain employs TRBV9 and TRBJ1-5; unclear D gene. V dropped 1 base and J dropped 5 bases, with 7 bases sitting between them. CDR3 size: 13 residues. Germline CDR1 is SGDLS and CDR2 is YYNGEE. In DNA, the CDR3 is TGTGCCAGCAGCGTAAGGGCCGATCAGCCCCAGCATTTT. Its translation is CASSVRADQPQHF.